The T cell receptor beta chain described here comes from a study of cytomegalovirus exposure and HLA in healthy donors. Study context: Early release data held about 92 million unique TCRs from HLA-typed donors. Study-wide points: The classifier, whose performance was assessed in both the original and validation cohorts, reportedly diagnosed cytomegalovirus status with high specificity and sensitivity.

Unmatched junction bases numbered 11, after V lost 5 bases and J lost 2 bases. CDR3 length: 17 amino acids. Germline values: CDR1 LNHNV, CDR2 YYDKDF (reference sequence). This clone was detected only once. Its antigen remains unidentified. In the PCR, 60 Vbeta and 13 Jbeta primers were used. Here immunoSEQ multiplex PCR was the method, and the copy in TCRdb shows in-frame clones only, minus some. This table holds roughly 100,000 clones, 50% to 70% found once. This receptor was identified in a human donor in good health. The V call is TRBV15, the J call TRBJ2-3; TRBD2 matches 9 bases. The specimen was PBMCs. The CDR3 bases are TGTGCCACCAGCTACCTCCGGGCTAGCGGGAACACAGATACGCAGTATTTT. Its translation is CATSYLRASGNTDTQYF.